One and the same sample provided the 25 T cell receptor beta chains below, sequenced in a study of OX40 agonist ivuxolimab in advanced cancers. The repertoire was sequenced with immunoSEQ multiplex PCR; TCRdb's copy has only in-frame clones and lacks some. The repertoire holds 75,000 to 80,000 clones, around four fifths seen once, with roughly 2% in the top ten. The sample was CD4+ or CD8+ T cells sorted from blood, taken in a trial of the OX40 agonist ivuxolimab. These receptors all come from an adult with an advanced solid tumor such as melanoma, head and neck, liver or kidney cancer.

The rearrangement links TRBV6-1 to TRBJ2-3; TRBD2 might be the D (6 bases). CDR1 and CDR2 from the germline V gene are MNHNS and SASEGT. V was shortened by 1 base and J by 6 bases, with 17 bases between the two germline ends. The CDR3 runs 16 residues. The CDR3 bases are TGTGCCAGCAGTGAAGTTCGGGGCGGGATGAAGGATACGCAGTATTTT. As protein: CASSEVRGGMKDTQYF.

The V gene is TRBV10-3, the J gene TRBJ1-6, with unresolved D. The CDR3 consists of 14 residues. Germline V gives CDR1 ENHRY, CDR2 SYGVKD. Trimming stripped 4 bases from V and 8 bases from J, with 12 bases between. The CDR3 protein is CAISGSTADSPLHF. The CDR3 region has the DNA TGTGCCATCAGTGGAAGTACGGCCGATTCACCCCTCCACTTT.

The chain recombines TRBV7-9 with TRBJ1-2; possible D gene TRBD1, 6 bases. Germline lookup yields CDR1 SEHNR and CDR2 FQNEAQ (reference sequence). The germline V and J ends were trimmed by 3 bases and 4 bases, with 12 bases remaining between them. The CDR3 length is 14 residues. The CDR3 here is CASSFGGQGYGYTF. CDR3 coding DNA: TGTGCCAGCAGCTTTGGGGGGCAGGGCTATGGCTACACCTTC.

The chain couples TRBV5-1 to TRBJ2-5; TRBD2 is a possible D gene (6 bases). The CDR3 runs 13 residues. CDR1 and CDR2 (germline): SGHRS, YFSETQ. Trimming shortened V by 4 bases and J by 1 base, and 8 bases separated the two germline ends. DNA for the CDR3: TGCGCCAGCAGCGCGGGACTCCAAGAGACCCAGTACTTC. Translation: CASSAGLQETQYF.

V gene TRBV2 combines with J gene TRBJ2-5; TRBD2 agrees at 9 bases. This CDR3 is 15 amino acids long. Germline trimming cut 6 bases from V and 1 base from J; bases unmatched to any gene: 6. Germline V CDR1 and CDR2: SNHLY, FYNNEI. CDR3 DNA: TGTGCCAGCAGCGCCGGGACTAGCATCCAAGAGACCCAGTACTTC. It yields the protein CASSAGTSIQETQYF.

The J gene is TRBJ2-1, the V gene TRBV10-3, with 7 bases lining up with TRBD1. The germline V gene encodes CDR1 ENHRY and CDR2 SYGVKD. The junction had 17 bases not matched to a gene; V was cut back by 9 bases and J by 6 bases. The length of the CDR3 is 16 residues. The chain's CDR3 is CAIGPNRGSGGNEQFF. The DNA for the CDR3 is TGTGCCATTGGGCCAAACAGGGGAAGTGGGGGCAATGAGCAGTTCTTC.

The chain recombines TRBV19 with TRBJ2-1; D is possibly TRBD2 (5 bases). Trimming took off 8 bases at V and 0 bases at J, with 11 bases between the two ends. This CDR3 contains 14 residues. From germline, CDR1 is LNHDA and CDR2 SQIVND (reference sequence). The DNA for the CDR3 is TGTGCCAGTTCGGACTGGAGCTCCTACAATGAGCAGTTCTTC. This codes for CASSDWSSYNEQFF.

The J gene is TRBJ2-1, the V gene TRBV27; the match to TRBD1 covers 7 bases. V was clipped by 7 bases and J by 9 bases; unmatched bases: 12. Germline CDR1 reads MNHEY; CDR2 reads SMNVEV (reference sequence). The CDR3 spans 14 residues. The CDR3 spells CASTLEVAGGEQFF. CDR3 in DNA: TGTGCCAGCACCCTCGAGGTGGCAGGGGGTGAGCAGTTCTTC.

V is TRBV7-8 and J is TRBJ1-5; no firm D call. CDR1 is SGHVS and CDR2 is FQNEAQ in the germline V gene. V gave up 1 base and J gave up 6 bases, with 10 bases separating them. This CDR3 has 14 residues. CDR3 in DNA: TGTGCCAGCAGCTTAGTGGCAGGCTTTCAGCCCCAGCATTTT. Translating gives CASSLVAGFQPQHF.

This clone was picked up one time. The chain links TRBV7-2 to TRBJ1-2; D is possibly TRBD1 (5 bases). With 2 bases removed from V and 4 bases from J, the gap between germline ends came to 14 bases. Germline V gives CDR1 SGHTA, CDR2 FQGNSA. CDR3 length: 15 amino acids. The CDR3 region has the DNA TGTGCCAGCAGCTTACAGGCAGGGATAGGCTATGGCTACACCTTC. Residues: CASSLQAGIGYGYTF.

The count of this clone is one. The chain employs TRBV7-8 and TRBJ2-1; 8 bases are shared with TRBD1. The germline gives CDR1 SGHVS, CDR2 FQNEAQ. The CDR3 extends over 13 amino acids. After removal of 4 bases from V and 12 bases from J, the junction contained 8 bases not matched to a gene. CDR3 nucleotides: TGTGCCAGCAGCTCCTACAGGGGGAGCGTGCAGTTCTTC. This encodes CASSSYRGSVQFF.

The chain is built from TRBV6-5 and TRBJ2-5, with 8 bases matching TRBD1. The CDR3 is made up of 13 amino acids. The V and J ends lost 4 bases and 4 bases, in that order; junction bases with no gene match: 2. The germline gives CDR1 MNHEY, CDR2 SVGAGI. CDR3 DNA sequence: TGTGCCAGCAGTTCGACAGGGGCAGAGACCCAGTACTTC. Its protein product is CASSSTGAETQYF.

The CDR3 nucleotides are TGTGCCATCTCGCCGAAGACAGGGACCTACAATGAGCAGTTCTTC. As protein: CAISPKTGTYNEQFF. This chain joins TRBV10-3 and TRBJ2-1; the match to TRBD1 covers 7 bases. V was clipped by 8 bases and J by 2 bases; unmatched bases: 9. Germline CDR1 ENHRY, CDR2 SYGVKD. This CDR3 has 15 amino acids.

The chain has TRBV18 and TRBJ2-1, with D perhaps TRBD1 (6 bases). The germline CDR1 and CDR2 sequences are KGHSH and LQKENI. This CDR3 has 15 amino acids. The ends were cut back, 1 base at V and 4 bases at J, with 11 bases in the middle. The DNA for the CDR3 is TGTGCCAGCTCACCACGGACAGTTCTATACAATGAGCAGTTCTTC. Translation: CASSPRTVLYNEQFF.

J is TRBJ2-3 and V is TRBV28; D is perhaps TRBD1 (5 bases). The V gene lost 8 bases and the J gene lost 2 bases, with 20 bases spanning the gap. CDR1 MDHEN and CDR2 SYDVKM come from the germline V gene. CDR3 length equals 16 residues. CDR3 nucleotides: TGTGCCAGCCCTAGGAATAGTGGGGCCCCCACAGATACGCAGTATTTT. The encoded protein is CASPRNSGAPTDTQYF.

The chain employs TRBV5-4 and TRBJ1-6; TRBD1 might be the D (5 bases). Germline CDR1 SGHNT, CDR2 YYREEE (reference sequence). V was shortened by 3 bases and J by 6 bases, with 22 bases between the two germline ends. The CDR3 loop spans 18 amino acids. This CDR3 reads CASSSPRAGPGTNSPLHF. CDR3 in DNA: TGTGCCAGCAGCTCGCCCCGGGCGGGGCCAGGGACTAATTCACCCCTCCACTTT.

J is TRBJ1-1 and V is TRBV28, with 12 bases fitting TRBD1. Trimming cost V 0 bases and J 1 base; bases outside gene matches: 3. The germline V gene encodes CDR1 MDHEN and CDR2 SYDVKM. CDR3 length equals 17 residues. For the CDR3, the DNA is TGTGCCAGCAGTTTATGGGGACAGGGGGCGGGGAACACTGAAGCTTTCTTT. This codes for CASSLWGQGAGNTEAFF. The full variable domain, with the rest looked up from reference TRBV28 and TRBJ1-1, is DVKVTQSSRYLVKRTGEKVFLECVQDMDHENMFWYRQDPGLGLRLIYFSYDVKMKEKGDIPEGYSVSREKKERFSLILESASTNQTSMYLCASSLWGQGAGNTEAFFGQGTRLTVV.

The V gene is TRBV30, the J gene TRBJ2-3; D remains unclear. The CDR3 consists of 11 residues. Looked up from germline, CDR1 is GTSNPN and CDR2 is SVGIG (reference sequence). The V end was cut by 0 bases, the J end by 5 bases, with 3 bases between. This CDR3 reads CAWSVLDTQYF. Written as DNA, the CDR3 is TGTGCCTGGAGTGTACTAGATACGCAGTATTTT.

The genes are TRBV27 and TRBJ2-1; 13 bases are shared with TRBD2. The CDR3 length is 18 residues. CDR1 MNHEY and CDR2 SMNVEV come from the germline V gene (reference sequence). V was pared by 5 bases and J by 4 bases, with 11 bases of the junction left unmatched. As DNA, the CDR3 is TGTGCCAGCAGTCACCAAAGACTAGCGGGAGGCCAATACAATGAGCAGTTCTTC. This gives the protein CASSHQRLAGGQYNEQFF.

The chain is built from TRBV6-6 and TRBJ1-5; D not certain. Trimming took off 6 bases at V and 5 bases at J, with 11 bases between the two ends. Germline CDR1 MNHNY, CDR2 SVGAGI (reference sequence). There are 13 residues in the CDR3. This CDR3 is CASSLGKDQPQHF. In DNA form, the CDR3 reads TGTGCCAGCAGCTTGGGGAAGGATCAGCCCCAGCATTTT.

The chain couples TRBV11-3 to TRBJ2-2; D not certain. The CDR3 has 16 amino acids. CDR1 is SGHNT and CDR2 is YENEEA in the germline V gene. V lost 2 bases to trimming and J lost 0 bases, with 10 bases between them. The CDR3 DNA reads as TGTGCCAGCAGCTTACAGCGTGGGGCGAACACCGGGGAGCTGTTTTTT. The encoded protein is CASSLQRGANTGELFF. The complete variable domain, with remaining parts taken from reference TRBV11-3 and TRBJ2-2, reads EAGVVQSPRYKIIEKKQPVAFWCNPISGHNTLYWYLQNLGQGPELLIRYENEEAVDDSQLPKDRFSAERLKGVDSTLKIQPAELGDSAVYLCASSLQRGANTGELFFGEGSRLTVL.

This clone is a singleton in its sample. The chain uses TRBV2 and TRBJ2-5; D might be TRBD2 (5 bases). CDR1 is SNHLY and CDR2 is FYNNEI in the germline V gene. The CDR3 spans 14 residues. V gave up 4 bases and J gave up 1 base, with 10 bases separating them. This chain's CDR3 is CASSAGVGQETQYF. CDR3 in DNA: TGTGCCAGCAGTGCCGGGGTTGGCCAAGAGACCCAGTACTTC.

Only a few counts were recorded for this clone. The V gene is TRBV7-2, the J gene TRBJ1-5; D remains unclear. The germline CDR1 and CDR2 sequences are SGHTA and FQGNSA. The germline V and J ends were trimmed by 0 bases and 3 bases, with 12 bases remaining between them. This CDR3 spans 16 amino acids. The CDR3 DNA follows: TGTGCCAGCAGCTTAGCGTTAAGCAGCACCAATCAGCCCCAGCATTTT. This codes for CASSLALSSTNQPQHF.

The chain recombines TRBV2 with TRBJ2-2; 8 bases line up with TRBD2. This CDR3 spans 16 amino acids. The V gene end was trimmed by 5 bases and the J gene end by 0 bases; junction bases not matched to a gene: 5. The germline gives CDR1 SNHLY, CDR2 FYNNEI. CDR3 region: CASSRDSGTNTGELFF. The CDR3 region has the DNA TGTGCCAGCAGTAGGGATAGCGGGACGAACACCGGGGAGCTGTTTTTT.

The gene calls are TRBV4-1 and TRBJ1-4; no clear D. Looked up from germline, CDR1 is MGHRA and CDR2 is YSYEKL. This CDR3 contains 15 residues. Trimming left V 4 bases short and J 0 bases short, with 9 bases between. CDR3 in amino acids: CASSPRHTTNEKLFF. As DNA, the CDR3 is TGCGCCAGCAGCCCCAGACATACAACTAATGAAAAACTGTTTTTT.